This passage covers 29 T cell receptor beta chains from one sample sequenced in a study of CD8+ T cells in alopecia areata. Isolated RNA was reverse transcribed into cDNA used as the sequencing template. Profiled with immunoSEQ multiplex PCR; TCRdb holds only in-frame clones, not every one. The sample shows 150,000 to 200,000 clones, around 60% of them seen only once. The treatment: oral pan-JAK inhibitor, 5-10 mg twice daily. The specimen was CD4+ T cells sorted from blood, collected at roughly week 49, from a patient treated with tofacitinib. These receptors were obtained from a human donor with alopecia areata.

V gene TRBV5-1 combines with J gene TRBJ1-2, with D possibly matching TRBD1 (5 bases). Trimming stripped 1 base from V and 4 bases from J, with 11 bases between. Per germline, CDR1 SGHRS and CDR2 YFSETQ. The CDR3 has 14 residues. CDR3 residues: CASSLSTASYGYTF. Written as DNA, the CDR3 is TGCGCCAGCAGCTTGTCGACAGCCTCCTATGGCTACACCTTC.

This clone showed up just once. The V call is TRBV4-1, the J call TRBJ2-2, with D perhaps TRBD1 (6 bases). V shed 0 bases and J shed 13 bases, with 15 bases lying between them. Germline CDR1 and CDR2: MGHRA and YSYEKL. CDR3 length equals 14 residues. The CDR3 protein is CASSQDLQGGRLFF. The CDR3 region has the DNA TGCGCCAGCAGCCAAGATCTACAGGGTGGTAGGCTGTTTTTT.

This chain uses TRBV20-1 with TRBJ1-1; possibly TRBD1 for D (6 bases). The germline CDR1 and CDR2 sequences are DFQATT and SNEGSKA (reference sequence). There are 11 residues in the CDR3. V lost 7 bases and J 5 bases, leaving 11 bases between the germline ends. The CDR3 DNA reads TGCAGTGTCGGAGGGGGGACTGAAGCTTTCTTT. Translated, it gives CSVGGGTEAFF.

This chain connects TRBV15 to TRBJ2-3; the D is unclear. Germline V gene lookup returns CDR1 LNHNV and CDR2 YYDKDF (reference sequence). The germline V and J ends were trimmed by 3 bases and 4 bases, with 5 bases remaining between them. CDR3 size: 12 residues. The CDR3 region has the DNA TGTGCCACCAGCAGGGATTCAGATACGCAGTATTTT. This codes for CATSRDSDTQYF. The full variable domain, with the rest looked up from reference TRBV15 and TRBJ2-3, is DAMVIQNPRYQVTQFGKPVTLSCSQTLNHNVMYWYQQKSSQAPKLLFHYYDKDFNNEADTPDNFQSRRPNTSFCFLDIRSPGLGDTAMYLCATSRDSDTQYFGPGTRLTVL.

The rearrangement links TRBV7-2 to TRBJ1-2; D is possibly TRBD1 (5 bases). V lost 3 bases to trimming and J lost 6 bases, with 11 bases between them. Germline CDR1 and CDR2: SGHTA and FQGNSA. The CDR3 has 13 amino acids. Written as DNA, the CDR3 is TGTGCCAGCAGCTTGGCGGGGGGAAATGGCTACACCTTC. Its translation: CASSLAGGNGYTF. The whole variable domain, filled in from reference TRBV7-2 and TRBJ1-2, reads GAGVSQSPSNKVTEKGKDVELRCDPISGHTALYWYRQSLGQGLEFLIYFQGNSAPDKSGLPSDRFSAERTGGSVSTLTIQRTQQEDSAVYLCASSLAGGNGYTFGSGTRLTVV.

The V gene is TRBV9, the J gene TRBJ2-1; D not resolved. The CDR3 sequence is 13 residues long. Trimming took 4 bases from V and 9 from J, leaving 14 bases between them. Germline CDR1 reads SGDLS; CDR2 reads YYNGEE. CDR3 region: CASSPTILGEQFF. DNA of the CDR3: TGTGCCAGCAGCCCCACCATCCTAGGTGAGCAGTTCTTC.

The genes are TRBV18 and TRBJ1-1; no clear D gene. The CDR3 contains 11 residues. Trimming shortened V by 4 bases and J by 7 bases, and 7 bases separated the two germline ends. Germline values: CDR1 KGHSH, CDR2 LQKENI. The CDR3 DNA sequence: TGTGCCAGCTCACGGAAGGATGAAGCTTTCTTT. Translation gives CASSRKDEAFF.

A few counts support this clone. The genes are TRBV10-3 and TRBJ1-6; unclear D gene. Germline V lookup: CDR1 ENHRY, CDR2 SYGVKD. V lost 4 bases and J 0 bases, leaving 7 bases between the germline ends. The CDR3 is made up of 15 amino acids. The CDR3 region has the DNA TGTGCCATCAGTGCACAGAACTCCTATAATTCACCCCTCCACTTT. It is translated as CAISAQNSYNSPLHF.

The V and J genes are TRBV30 and TRBJ1-6; no definite D call. V was pared by 1 base and J by 7 bases, with 8 bases between. Germline loops: CDR1 GTSNPN, CDR2 SVGIG (reference sequence). CDR3 length: 13 residues. CDR3 protein: CAWSENKNSPLHF. In nucleotides, the CDR3 is TGTGCCTGGAGTGAAAATAAAAATTCACCCCTCCACTTT.

V is TRBV5-6 and J is TRBJ2-7; no reliable D call. Per germline, CDR1 SGHDT and CDR2 YYEEEE. V was clipped by 3 bases and J by 5 bases, with 21 bases between them. This CDR3 is 16 amino acids long. This CDR3 is CASSSPRGPRSDEQYF. The CDR3 DNA sequence: TGTGCCAGCAGCTCGCCCCGTGGGCCCCGGTCGGACGAGCAGTACTTC.

J is TRBJ2-5 and V is TRBV10-3; D may be TRBD2 (6 bases). Trimming took 8 bases from V and 5 from J, leaving 9 bases between them. CDR3 length: 11 amino acids. Germline-derived CDR1 and CDR2 are ENHRY and SYGVKD. CDR3 sequence (DNA): TGTGCCATCTCGAGCGGGGAGACCCAGTACTTC. It codes for CAISSGETQYF.

The rearrangement links TRBV6-5 to TRBJ1-5; TRBD1 agrees at 7 bases. CDR1 is MNHEY, CDR2 SVGAGI, per germline. This CDR3 is built from 15 residues. Trimming cost V 6 bases and J 6 bases; bases outside gene matches: 11. CDR3 loop: CASRYRQGGSQPQHF. CDR3 coding DNA: TGTGCCAGCAGGTACCGACAGGGAGGTTCTCAGCCCCAGCATTTT.

The J gene is TRBJ1-5, the V gene TRBV19, with TRBD1 as a possible D gene (5 bases). Germline V CDR1 and CDR2: LNHDA, SQIVND (reference sequence). Trimming removed 5 bases from V and 3 bases from J, with 11 bases in between. This CDR3 is 14 amino acids long. The CDR3 sequence is CASSARGPNQPQHF. The CDR3 DNA sequence: TGTGCCAGTAGTGCGAGGGGACCCAATCAGCCCCAGCATTTT.

The genes are TRBV25-1 and TRBJ2-2; D ambiguous. Germline loops: CDR1 MGHDK, CDR2 SYGVNS. The CDR3 extends over 15 amino acids. The V end lost 2 bases, the J end lost 2 bases, and 9 bases lay between the germline ends. CDR3 coding DNA: TGTGCCAGCAGTGAAGCAGAGCCCAACACCGGGGAGCTGTTTTTT. It yields the protein CASSEAEPNTGELFF.

The J gene is TRBJ1-2, the V gene TRBV10-3, with D possibly TRBD1 on 5 matching bases. Germline CDR1 and CDR2: ENHRY and SYGVKD. There are 15 residues in the CDR3. V was shortened by 10 bases and J by 0 bases, with 18 bases between the two germline ends. CDR3 residues: CATRERDGPNYGYTF. The CDR3 DNA is TGTGCCACTCGGGAGCGGGACGGCCCTAACTATGGCTACACCTTC.

The chain is built from TRBV2 and TRBJ1-4, with 9 bases matching TRBD1. Germline V gene data show CDR1 as SNHLY and CDR2 as FYNNEI. J gave up 10 bases and V 10 bases, and 13 bases lay outside the gene matches. The CDR3 extends over 14 amino acids. The CDR3 is CATAGGTGLGKLFF. The CDR3 nucleotides read TGTGCCACCGCCGGGGGGACAGGGCTCGGAAAACTGTTTTTT.

This clone was recorded a few times. The same CDR3 arises from other DNA sequences in this sample as well. V is TRBV29-1 and J is TRBJ2-1, with 7 bases identical to TRBD1. The CDR3 is 14 residues long. CDR1 is SQVTM, CDR2 ANQGSEA, per germline. V was pared by 6 bases and J by 1 base, with 6 bases of the junction left unmatched. The CDR3 nucleotides are TGCAGCGTCGCCGGGACAGCTTCCTACAATGAGCAGTTCTTC. This translates into CSVAGTASYNEQFF.

Comment on this clone: A read error may be the cause here, since a much bigger clone is one base away. Other nucleotide sequences from this sample produce the same CDR3. V is TRBV7-2 and J is TRBJ2-7; no clear D gene. V was clipped by 0 bases and J by 2 bases, with 2 bases between them. CDR3 length equals 12 residues. Germline assignment: CDR1 SGHTA and CDR2 FQGNSA. The CDR3 region has the DNA TGTGCCAGCAGCTTAGCGACCTACGAGCAGTACTTC. Encoded protein: CASSLATYEQYF.

This clone turned up a few times. The rearrangement links TRBV7-2 to TRBJ1-6, with TRBD1 identical over 7 bases. The CDR3 covers 14 residues. Germline assignment: CDR1 SGHTA and CDR2 FQGNSA. With 7 bases clipped from V and 6 bases from J, the junction kept 6 bases outside the gene matches. In nucleotides, the CDR3 is TGTGCCAGCAACAGGGACAGTCCTAATTCACCCCTCCACTTT. It translates to CASNRDSPNSPLHF.

The genes are TRBV7-3 and TRBJ1-6; unclear D gene. Germline CDR1 reads SGHTA; CDR2 reads FQGTGA. This CDR3 comprises 15 residues. V gave up 6 bases and J gave up 6 bases, with 15 bases separating them. The chain's CDR3 is CASRSEATTNSPLHF. The CDR3 bases are TGTGCCAGCAGATCGGAGGCTACAACTAATTCACCCCTCCACTTT.

This clone was detected only a few times. This chain connects TRBV14 to TRBJ2-7; the D gene is possibly TRBD2 (6 bases). V was pared by 4 bases and J by 6 bases, with 16 bases between. Germline values: CDR1 SGHDN, CDR2 FVKESK. The CDR3 spans 14 residues. Here the CDR3 reads CASSPDRGRREQYF. CDR3 DNA: TGTGCCAGCAGCCCGGATAGAGGGAGGCGCGAGCAGTACTTC.

This rearrangement joins TRBV30 to TRBJ2-2; tentative D call: TRBD1 (6 bases). The V end lost 2 bases, the J end lost 7 bases, and 14 bases lay between the germline ends. Per the germline V gene, CDR1 is GTSNPN and CDR2 is SVGIG (reference sequence). This CDR3 region has 14 residues. The CDR3 region has the DNA TGTGCCTGGAGTAGGACAGTTGACCTCGGGGAGCTGTTTTTT. Translation: CAWSRTVDLGELFF.

The chain is built from TRBV30 and TRBJ1-2; D is undetermined. V was shortened by 2 bases and J by 4 bases, with 14 bases between the two germline ends. The germline V gene encodes CDR1 GTSNPN and CDR2 SVGIG (reference sequence). The CDR3 length is 14 residues. CDR3 nucleotides: TGTGCCTGGAGTTTTCCTCCCGGTCTCTATGGCTACACCTTC. Protein: CAWSFPPGLYGYTF.

This clone showed up just a few times. This chain joins TRBV15 and TRBJ1-1; D remains unclear. The germline V gene encodes CDR1 LNHNV and CDR2 YYDKDF (reference sequence). Trimming cost V 0 bases and J 4 bases, with 6 bases left between them. CDR3 length: 13 residues. CDR3 protein: CATSRDVATEAFF. The CDR3 DNA reads as TGTGCCACCAGCAGAGATGTTGCCACTGAAGCTTTCTTT.

CDR3 amino acids: CSVYGLANQETQYF. The CDR3 region has the DNA TGCAGCGTTTACGGACTAGCGAACCAAGAGACCCAGTACTTC. The V gene is TRBV29-1, the J gene TRBJ2-5; 9 nucleotides align to TRBD2. J lost 0 bases, V lost 5 bases, and 4 bases had no gene match. The germline gives CDR1 SQVTM, CDR2 ANQGSEA. The CDR3 totals 14 residues.

The J gene is TRBJ1-1, the V gene TRBV19; 11 bases fit TRBD1. Trimming at V came to 6 bases and at J to 1 base, leaving 4 bases not matched to a gene. This CDR3 has 15 amino acids. Looked up from germline, CDR1 is LNHDA and CDR2 is SQIVND (reference sequence). CDR3 in DNA: TGTGCCAGTAGCGGACAGGGGGCGAGGAACACTGAAGCTTTCTTT. Its translation is CASSGQGARNTEAFF.

This chain joins TRBV19 and TRBJ2-5; 9 bases fit TRBD2. Germline loops: CDR1 LNHDA, CDR2 SQIVND (reference sequence). V lost 7 bases, J lost 2 bases, and 5 bases stayed unmatched. The CDR3 is 14 residues long. Here the CDR3 reads CASKRSGGQETQYF. The DNA of the CDR3 is TGTGCCAGTAAGCGTAGCGGGGGACAAGAGACCCAGTACTTC.

This clone was observed a few times. This CDR3 reads CASSKSRGSTEEAFF. As DNA, the CDR3 is TGTGCCAGCAGTAAAAGTAGAGGGTCCACGGAAGAGGCTTTCTTT. The chain employs TRBV2 and TRBJ1-1; D ambiguous. V gave up 5 bases and J gave up 11 bases, with 24 bases separating them. CDR3 length: 15 residues. Germline loops: CDR1 SNHLY, CDR2 FYNNEI.

This chain joins TRBV29-1 and TRBJ1-2; 7 positions match TRBD1. After removal of 8 bases from V and 2 bases from J, the junction contained 14 bases not matched to a gene. Per germline, CDR1 SQVTM and CDR2 ANQGSEA. This CDR3 has 15 amino acids. The CDR3 DNA is TGCAGCTCAGTCGTCGCCCAGGGGGTAAACTATGGCTACACCTTC. It specifies CSSVVAQGVNYGYTF.